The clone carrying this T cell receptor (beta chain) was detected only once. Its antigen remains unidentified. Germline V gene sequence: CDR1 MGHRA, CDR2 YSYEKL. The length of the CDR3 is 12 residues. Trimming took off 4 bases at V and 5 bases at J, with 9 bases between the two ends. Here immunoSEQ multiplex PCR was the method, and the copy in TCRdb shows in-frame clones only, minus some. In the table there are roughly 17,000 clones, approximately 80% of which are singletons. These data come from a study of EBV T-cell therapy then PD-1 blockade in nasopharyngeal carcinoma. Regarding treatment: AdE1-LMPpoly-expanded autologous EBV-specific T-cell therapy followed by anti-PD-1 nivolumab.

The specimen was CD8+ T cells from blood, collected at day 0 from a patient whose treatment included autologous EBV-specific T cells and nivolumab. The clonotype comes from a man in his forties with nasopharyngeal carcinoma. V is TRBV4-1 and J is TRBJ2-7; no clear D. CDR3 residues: CASSPDLNEQYF. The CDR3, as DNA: TGCGCCAGCAGCCCTGACCTAAACGAGCAGTACTTC.